The present entry profiles one TCR beta chain with its context. Treatment: oral pan-JAK inhibitor, 5-10 mg twice daily. Peripheral blood and lesional scalp punch biopsies came from alopecia areata patients. These data are taken from a study of CD8+ T cells in alopecia areata. Looking at the study overall: Twice daily, treated patients received 5 to 10 mg of oral tofacitinib. Patients given treatment had severity scored by the percentage of scalp area affected.

RNA extraction and reverse transcription yielded cDNA as sequencing template. Using immunoSEQ multiplex PCR, the repertoire was profiled, and TCRdb retains in-frame clones only, with some absent. The sample contains 15,000 to 20,000 clones, approximately 56% of which appear only once. The input for sequencing was skin, taken at week 4, from a patient treated with tofacitinib. The receptor was isolated from a human donor with alopecia areata.

DNA for the CDR3: TGTGCCAGCAGTTACAGAGACGCCTACAATGAGCAGTTCTTC. Amino acids: CASSYRDAYNEQFF. J is TRBJ2-1 and V is TRBV6-6; D is ambiguous. This CDR3 is built from 14 residues. CDR1 and CDR2 from the germline V gene are MNHNY and SVGAGI (reference sequence). Trimming left V 2 bases short and J 2 bases short, with 7 bases between.